The sequence of this TCR beta chain was determined in a study of blood T cell repertoires in COVID-19. This CDR3 comprises 13 residues. V shed 7 bases, J shed 3 bases, and the junction held 5 bases outside the gene matches. Germline CDR1 and CDR2: SNHLY and FYNNEI. The repertoire was sequenced with immunoSEQ multiplex PCR; TCRdb's copy has only in-frame clones and lacks some. The sample contains over 85,000 clones, less than 90% of which appear only once. This receptor was obtained from an elderly woman with acute or convalescent COVID-19. The specimen sequenced was peripheral blood. The chain combines TRBV2 with TRBJ2-7; 8 bases fit TRBD1. The DNA of the CDR3 is TGTGCCAGCAAGGACAGGGCATTCTACGAGCAGTACTTC. It yields the protein CASKDRAFYEQYF.